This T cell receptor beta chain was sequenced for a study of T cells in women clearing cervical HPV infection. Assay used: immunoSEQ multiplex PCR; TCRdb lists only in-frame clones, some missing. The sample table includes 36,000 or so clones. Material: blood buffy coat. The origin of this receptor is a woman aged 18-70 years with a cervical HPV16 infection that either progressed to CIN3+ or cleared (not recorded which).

The sequenced part of the CDR3 DNA is TGTGCCAGCAGTCTCTCCCCGACAGCTAACTATGGC. Residues: CASSLSPTANYG. The CDR3, in full, reads CASSLSPTANYGYTF. The chain links TRBV7-2 to TRBJ1-2, with D possibly TRBD1 on 5 matching bases. The sequence runs out 3 residues before the end of the CDR3; the remainder is reconstructed from the germline J gene. Germline V gene data show CDR1 as SGHTA and CDR2 as FQGNSA. Trimming took off 6 bases at V and 0 bases at J, with 14 bases between the two ends. The CDR3 runs 15 residues.